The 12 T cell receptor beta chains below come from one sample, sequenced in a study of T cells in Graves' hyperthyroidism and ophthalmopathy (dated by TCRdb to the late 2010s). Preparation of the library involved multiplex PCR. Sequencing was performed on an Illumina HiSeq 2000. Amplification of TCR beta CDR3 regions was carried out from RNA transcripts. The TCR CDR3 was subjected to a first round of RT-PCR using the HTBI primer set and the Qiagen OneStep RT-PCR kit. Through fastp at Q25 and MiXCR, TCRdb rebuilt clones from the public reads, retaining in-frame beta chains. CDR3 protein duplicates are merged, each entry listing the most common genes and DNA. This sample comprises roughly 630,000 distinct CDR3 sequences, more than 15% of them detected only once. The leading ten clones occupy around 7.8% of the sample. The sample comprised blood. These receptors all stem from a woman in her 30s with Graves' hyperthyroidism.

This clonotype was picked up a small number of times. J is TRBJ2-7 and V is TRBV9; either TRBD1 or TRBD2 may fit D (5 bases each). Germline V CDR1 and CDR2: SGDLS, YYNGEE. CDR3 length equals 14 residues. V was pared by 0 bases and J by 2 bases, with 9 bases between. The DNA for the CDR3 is TGTGCCAGCAGCGTAGATCAGGGACCCTACGAGCAGTACTTC. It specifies CASSVDQGPYEQYF. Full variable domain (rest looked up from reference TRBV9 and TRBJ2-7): DSGVTQTPKHLITATGQRVTLRCSPRSGDLSVYWYQQSLDQGLQFLIQYYNGEERAKGNILERFSAQQFPDLHSELNLSSLELGDSALYFCASSVDQGPYEQYFGPGTRLTVT.

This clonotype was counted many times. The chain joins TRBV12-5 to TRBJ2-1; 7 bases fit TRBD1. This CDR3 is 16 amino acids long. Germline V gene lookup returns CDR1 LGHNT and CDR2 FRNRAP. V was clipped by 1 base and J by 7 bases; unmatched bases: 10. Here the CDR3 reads CASGLGGLDRVNEQFF. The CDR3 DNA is TGTGCTAGTGGTTTGGGAGGGTTAGACAGGGTAAATGAGCAGTTCTTC.

Here the CDR3 reads CASIAGGLYNEQFF. The CDR3 nucleotides read TGTGCCAGTATAGCGGGGGGCCTGTACAATGAGCAGTTCTTC. The chain has TRBV6-1 and TRBJ2-1; 10 bases match TRBD2. Germline CDR1 is MNHNS and CDR2 is SASEGT. Germline trimming cut 9 bases from V and 4 bases from J; bases unmatched to any gene: 6. This CDR3 contains 14 residues.

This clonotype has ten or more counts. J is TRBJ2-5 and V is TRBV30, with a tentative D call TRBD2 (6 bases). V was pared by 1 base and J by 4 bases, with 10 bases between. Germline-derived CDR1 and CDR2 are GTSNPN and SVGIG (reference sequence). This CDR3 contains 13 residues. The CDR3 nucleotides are TGTGCCTGGAGTGGGGGACTGGGAGAGACCCAGTACTTC. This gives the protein CAWSGGLGETQYF. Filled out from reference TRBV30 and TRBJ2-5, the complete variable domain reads SQTIHQWPATLVQPVGSPLSLECTVEGTSNPNLYWYRQAAGRGLQLLFYSVGIGQISSEVPQNLSASRPQDRQFILSSKKLLLSDSGFYLCAWSGGLGETQYFGPGTRLLVL.

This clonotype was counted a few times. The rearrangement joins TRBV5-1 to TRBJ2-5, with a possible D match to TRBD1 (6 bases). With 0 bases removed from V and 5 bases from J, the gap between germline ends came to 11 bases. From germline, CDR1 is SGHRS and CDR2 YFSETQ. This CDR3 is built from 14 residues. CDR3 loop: CASSLGAGDETQYF. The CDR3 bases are TGCGCCAGCAGCTTGGGTGCAGGGGATGAGACCCAGTACTTC.

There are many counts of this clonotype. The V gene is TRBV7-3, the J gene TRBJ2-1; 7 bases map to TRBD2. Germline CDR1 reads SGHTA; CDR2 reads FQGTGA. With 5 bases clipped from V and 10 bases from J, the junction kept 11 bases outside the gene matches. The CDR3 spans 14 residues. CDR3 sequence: CASSPQAGFGEQFF. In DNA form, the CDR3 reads TGTGCCAGCAGCCCCCAAGCGGGATTCGGGGAGCAGTTCTTC.

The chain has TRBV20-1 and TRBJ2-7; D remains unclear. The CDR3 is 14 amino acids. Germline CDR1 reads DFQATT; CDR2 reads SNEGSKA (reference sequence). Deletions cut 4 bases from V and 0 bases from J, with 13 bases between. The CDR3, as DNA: TGCAGTGCTATAGCTCTGGGGTCCTCCTACGAGCAGTACTTC. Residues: CSAIALGSSYEQYF.

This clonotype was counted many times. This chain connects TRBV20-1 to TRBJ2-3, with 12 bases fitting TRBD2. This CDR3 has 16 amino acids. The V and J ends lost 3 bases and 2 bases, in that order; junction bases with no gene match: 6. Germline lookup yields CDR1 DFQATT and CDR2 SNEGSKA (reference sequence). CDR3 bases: TGCAGTGCTAGCGAGGGACTAGCGGGTGTCACAGATACGCAGTATTTT. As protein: CSASEGLAGVTDTQYF.

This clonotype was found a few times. CDR3 in DNA: TGCAGTGCTAGAGAGGTGGGGGGTGAGAAGCCCCAGCATTTT. This sequence encodes CSAREVGGEKPQHF. This sequence joins TRBV20-1 and TRBJ1-5; possible D gene TRBD1, 5 bases. This CDR3 spans 14 amino acids. Germline loops: CDR1 DFQATT, CDR2 SNEGSKA (reference sequence). With 0 bases removed from V and 8 bases from J, the gap between germline ends came to 14 bases.

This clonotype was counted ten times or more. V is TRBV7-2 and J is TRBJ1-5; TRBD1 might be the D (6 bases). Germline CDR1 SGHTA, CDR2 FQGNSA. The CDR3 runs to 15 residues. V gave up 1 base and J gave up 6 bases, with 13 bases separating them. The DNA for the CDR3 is TGTGCCAGCAGCTTAGGGGGGCTTGGACGTCAGCCCCAGCATTTT. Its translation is CASSLGGLGRQPQHF.

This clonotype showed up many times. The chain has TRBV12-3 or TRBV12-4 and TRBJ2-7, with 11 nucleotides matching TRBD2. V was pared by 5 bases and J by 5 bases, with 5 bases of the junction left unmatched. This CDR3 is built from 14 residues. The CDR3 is CASSKRLAGNEQYF. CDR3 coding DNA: TGTGCCAGCAGTAAAAGACTAGCGGGAAACGAGCAGTACTTC.

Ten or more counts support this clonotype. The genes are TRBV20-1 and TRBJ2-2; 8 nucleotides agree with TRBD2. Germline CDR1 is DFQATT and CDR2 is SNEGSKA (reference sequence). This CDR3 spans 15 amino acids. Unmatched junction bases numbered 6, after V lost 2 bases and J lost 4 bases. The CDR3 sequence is CSARMPSGFTGELFF. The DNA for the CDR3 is TGCAGTGCTAGAATGCCTAGCGGGTTCACCGGGGAGCTGTTTTTT.